The rows below give T cell receptor beta chains drawn from one sample of a study of cytomegalovirus exposure and HLA in healthy donors. Clones were read by immunoSEQ multiplex PCR, and TCRdb kept only the in-frame ones, dropping some. Its table records tens of thousands of clones. Specimen: PBMCs. Receptors originate from a female donor in good health and CMV-seronegative. Each CDR3 is given with its conserved first and last residue. Fields, in order: CDR3 length, V gene, D gene, J gene, CDR3 protein, CDR3 DNA. D genes are given only for firm matches.

17	TRBV6-1	TRBD1	TRBJ1-6	CASSEGWTGKGYSPLHF	TGTGCCAGCAGTGAGGGGTGGACAGGGAAAGGGTATTCACCCCTCCACTTT
14	TRBV4-2	-	TRBJ2-1	CASSQEGGLDEQFF	TGTGCCAGCAGCCAAGAAGGGGGTCTCGATGAGCAGTTCTTC
15	TRBV6-5	-	TRBJ2-7	CASIARRLIAGEQYF	TGTGCCAGCATTGCTAGACGTTTAATTGCTGGGGAGCAGTACTTC
16	TRBV19	TRBD1	TRBJ1-5	CASSPGTGGAHWPQHF	TGTGCCAGTAGTCCAGGGACAGGGGGGGCCCACTGGCCCCAGCATTTT
15	TRBV6-6	-	TRBJ2-1	CASSLRGVPYNEQFF	TGTGCCAGCAGTCTCAGGGGGGTCCCCTACAATGAGCAGTTCTTC
14	TRBV5-6	TRBD1	TRBJ1-5	CASRPDRDNQPQHF	TGTGCCAGCAGGCCAGACAGGGACAATCAGCCCCAGCATTTT
13	TRBV29-1	-	TRBJ1-1	CSVEKGLNTEAFF	TGCAGCGTTGAGAAGGGGCTGAACACTGAAGCTTTCTTT
17	TRBV19	-	TRBJ2-7	CASSIDLEGSSSYEQYF	TGTGCCAGTAGTATAGATTTGGAGGGCAGTAGCTCCTACGAGCAGTACTTC
12	TRBV30	TRBD1	TRBJ1-2	CACGERGRGYTF	TGTGCCTGCGGGGAGAGGGGGCGAGGCTACACCTTC
15	TRBV6-5	TRBD2	TRBJ2-5	CASSYSPSGQETQYF	TGTGCCAGCAGTTACTCCCCTAGCGGCCAAGAGACCCAGTACTTC
17	TRBV4-3	TRBD1	TRBJ1-1	CASSRTDRGFGGTEAFF	TGCGCCAGCAGCCGTACCGACAGGGGATTTGGGGGGACTGAAGCTTTCTTT
14	TRBV28	-	TRBJ1-2	CASSSRGLLIGYTF	TGTGCCAGCAGTTCAAGGGGTCTTCTCATTGGCTACACCTTC